This TCR beta chain was retrieved from a study of blood T cell repertoires in COVID-19. Germline V lookup: CDR1 KGHDR, CDR2 SFDVKD. The CDR3 is 14 residues long. Between the trimmed V and J ends, which lost 3 bases and 5 bases, there was a span of 9 bases. Individuals drawn from 20 to 25 US areas were about 18 to 95 years old. The method was immunoSEQ multiplex PCR; TCRdb's version includes in-frame clones alone and lacks a portion of them. The sample comprises fewer than 150,000 clones, over 70% of which are singletons, and 3% to 4% rests with the top ten. The genes are TRBV24-1 and TRBJ1-4; no reliable D call. The TCR sequence derives from a man aged 45 to 65 in a cohort exposed to, infected with or recovered from COVID-19 (not recorded which). The sequenced material came from PBMCs or T cells enriched from blood (not recorded which). The CDR3 sequence is CATSDSTGNEKLFF. CDR3 nucleotides: TGTGCCACCAGTGATAGTACGGGGAATGAAAAACTGTTTTTT.